A single sample gave rise to the 2 T cell receptor beta chains below, sequenced in a study of blood T cell repertoires in COVID-19. Produced via immunoSEQ multiplex PCR; TCRdb's table is partial and in-frame only. The sample has 150,000 to 200,000 clones, approximately 86% seen once. What was sequenced was peripheral blood. The receptors were sampled from a man aged 80 or over with COVID-19, enrolled during active disease.

This clone was observed once. V and J are TRBV6-1 and TRBJ2-7; 7 nucleotides align to TRBD1. This CDR3 has 15 amino acids. With 1 base clipped from V and 12 bases from J, the junction kept 15 bases outside the gene matches. CDR1 is MNHNS, CDR2 SASEGT, per germline. The CDR3 is CASSEGPGQNGGRYF. The CDR3 DNA sequence: TGTGCCAGCAGTGAAGGACCGGGACAGAACGGTGGACGGTACTTC.

This chain joins TRBV3-1 (or the pseudogene TRBV3-2) and TRBJ2-5; 12 bases line up with TRBD2. The CDR3 loop spans 18 amino acids. Germline CDR1 reads LGHDT; CDR2 reads YNNKEL (reference sequence). V gave up 4 bases and J gave up 1 base; unmatched junction bases: 10. The CDR3 DNA reads TGTGCCAGCAGCCCGCGTCCCACTAGCGGGGGGTTCCAAGAGACCCAGTACTTC. The encoded protein is CASSPRPTSGGFQETQYF.